A single sample is the source of the 20 T cell receptor beta chains below, sequenced in a study of Graves' ophthalmopathy and Graves' hyperthyroidism. Using RNA transcripts, the TCR beta CDR3 regions were amplified. Second-round multiplex PCR came after first-round RT-PCR with HTBI primers. TCRdb reprocessed the multiplex PCR reads via MiXCR and lists one record per CDR3 protein. The sample holds about 420,000 distinct CDR3 sequences; approximately 21% are singletons and the top ten take roughly 3%. The sample taken for sequencing was peripheral blood. These receptors were taken from a woman in her late teens or twenties with stable Graves' hyperthyroidism.

The V gene is TRBV12-3 or TRBV12-4, the J gene TRBJ1-1; a possible D gene is TRBD1 (6 bases). The ends were cut back, 6 bases at V and 5 bases at J, with 16 bases in the middle. CDR3 length: 14 residues. The CDR3 bases are TGTGCCAGCAGAGGCGCCACAGGGAGGACTGAAGCTTTCTTT. Encoded protein: CASRGATGRTEAFF.

This clonotype was seen many times. The chain combines TRBV25-1 with TRBJ1-1; possibly TRBD1 for D (5 bases). V lost 1 base, J lost 9 bases, and 12 bases lay in between. The CDR3 consists of 13 residues. The germline CDR1 and CDR2 sequences are MGHDK and SYGVNS. This CDR3 is CASSEFQGPKAFF. CDR3 coding DNA: TGTGCCAGCAGTGAATTCCAGGGCCCTAAAGCTTTCTTT.

This clonotype has a count of ten or more. The CDR3 DNA is TGTGCCAGCAGCTCCGACCTCGGGGGGCAGTACTTC. As protein: CASSSDLGGQYF. V is TRBV12-3 or TRBV12-4 and J is TRBJ2-7; possible D gene TRBD2, 6 bases. V gave up 6 bases and J gave up 9 bases, with 15 bases separating them. This CDR3 has 12 residues.

The J gene is TRBJ2-7, the V gene TRBV6-1; no definite D call. V lost 7 bases to trimming and J lost 3 bases, with 13 bases between them. Germline V gene data show CDR1 as MNHNS and CDR2 as SASEGT. This CDR3 is built from 13 residues. In DNA form, the CDR3 reads TGTGCCAGCAAAGGGCAGTTGGTCTACGAGCAGTACTTC. Translating gives CASKGQLVYEQYF.

This clonotype has ten or more counts. This chain uses TRBV15 with TRBJ1-5; 8 nucleotides align to TRBD1. Germline V gene data show CDR1 as LNHNV and CDR2 as YYDKDF (reference sequence). The CDR3 sequence is 18 residues long. V gave up 0 bases and J gave up 4 bases; unmatched junction bases: 11. This CDR3 reads CATSRDMDREGDNQPQHF. CDR3 in DNA: TGTGCCACCAGCAGAGATATGGACAGGGAAGGAGATAATCAGCCCCAGCATTTT.

The chain recombines TRBV4-1 with TRBJ1-6; a possible D gene is TRBD1 (5 bases). This CDR3 comprises 15 residues. The germline V gene has CDR1 MGHRA and CDR2 YSYEKL. V was pared by 5 bases and J by 5 bases, with 13 bases between. The CDR3 loop is CASSSGEGHNSPLHF. In nucleotides, the CDR3 is TGCGCCAGCAGCTCGGGCGAGGGACATAATTCACCCCTCCACTTT.

This clonotype was recorded many times. The chain uses TRBV28 and TRBJ1-2; TRBD1 agrees at 7 bases. Losses at the gene ends were 3 bases for V and 2 bases for J; bases not matched to a gene: 3. Germline V gives CDR1 MDHEN, CDR2 SYDVKM. This CDR3 has 14 amino acids. The CDR3 region has the DNA TGTGCCAGCAGTTTGGTGGGACAGAACTATGGCTACACCTTC. It is translated as CASSLVGQNYGYTF.

This chain links TRBV6-1 with TRBJ2-7; 13 bases line up with TRBD2. CDR3 length: 16 amino acids. V shed 5 bases, J shed 2 bases, and the junction held 6 bases outside the gene matches. Germline assignment: CDR1 MNHNS and CDR2 SASEGT. DNA of the CDR3: TGTGCCAGCAGTCGGACTAGCGGGGGTTCCACCTACGAGCAGTACTTC. Translated: CASSRTSGGSTYEQYF.

This chain joins TRBV20-1 and TRBJ2-5, with TRBD1 as a possible D gene (5 bases). The CDR3 sequence is 12 residues long. The V gene lost 6 bases and the J gene lost 5 bases, with 13 bases spanning the gap. Germline V gene lookup returns CDR1 DFQATT and CDR2 SNEGSKA (reference sequence). CDR3 sequence reads: CSAWGLGETQYF. CDR3 nucleotides: TGCAGTGCCTGGGGCCTCGGGGAGACCCAGTACTTC.

Many counts were recorded for this clonotype. V usage is TRBV7-2 and J usage is TRBJ1-2; D is possibly TRBD1 (6 bases). V was cut by 5 bases and J by 5 bases, with 12 bases left in between. CDR3 length: 13 residues. Per germline, CDR1 SGHTA and CDR2 FQGNSA. The CDR3 nucleotides read TGTGCCAGCAGCCTCGGACAGTGGTATGGCTACACCTTC. This sequence encodes CASSLGQWYGYTF.

There are many counts of this clonotype. V gene TRBV5-6 combines with J gene TRBJ1-5; a weak D match, TRBD1 (6 bases). V was cut by 1 base and J by 3 bases, with 11 bases left in between. There are 15 residues in the CDR3. Germline V gene data show CDR1 as SGHDT and CDR2 as YYEEEE. CDR3 protein: CASSLRTVNNQPQHF. In DNA, the CDR3 is TGTGCCAGCAGCTTGAGGACAGTGAACAATCAGCCCCAGCATTTT.

The table lists this clonotype with many counts. V gene TRBV11-2 combines with J gene TRBJ2-6; D may be TRBD2 (7 bases). V was clipped by 5 bases and J by 0 bases, with 14 bases between them. Germline CDR1 and CDR2: SGHAT and FQNNGV. The CDR3 covers 17 residues. This CDR3 reads CASSPRRGLSGANVLTF. CDR3 nucleotides: TGTGCCAGCAGCCCACGGCGGGGGCTCTCTGGGGCCAACGTCCTGACTTTC.

This clonotype has a count of ten or more. The chain recombines TRBV30 with TRBJ1-2, with TRBD1 as a possible D gene (5 bases). CDR1 is GTSNPN, CDR2 SVGIG, per germline (reference sequence). Trimming pared 4 bases from V and 4 bases from J, leaving 16 bases between. The CDR3 contains 14 residues. The CDR3 loop reads CAWTRDLIFYGYTF. The CDR3 nucleotides read TGTGCCTGGACCCGGGACCTTATTTTCTATGGCTACACCTTC.

This clonotype was counted ten times or more. The chain recombines TRBV15 with TRBJ2-7; 8 nucleotides agree with TRBD2. Germline V lookup: CDR1 LNHNV, CDR2 YYDKDF (reference sequence). V gave up 2 bases and J gave up 3 bases; unmatched junction bases: 9. The length of the CDR3 is 16 residues. CDR3 nucleotides: TGTGCCACCAGCAGATCAGGGGAGCGGGAGTTCTACGAGCAGTACTTC. Encoded protein: CATSRSGEREFYEQYF.

This clonotype was seen at least ten times. CDR3 DNA: TGTGCCAGCAGTTTAAGTATCCTAGATACGCAGTATTTT. The encoded protein is CASSLSILDTQYF. V is TRBV27 and J is TRBJ2-3; D remains ambiguous. CDR1 is MNHEY and CDR2 is SMNVEV in the germline V gene (reference sequence). The CDR3 consists of 13 residues. Trimming left V 2 bases short and J 5 bases short, with 8 bases between.

The table lists this clonotype with many counts. The rearrangement uses TRBV7-2 and TRBJ2-7; 12 nucleotides agree with TRBD2. Germline loops: CDR1 SGHTA, CDR2 FQGNSA. The CDR3 has 15 amino acids. The J segment lost 4 bases and the V segment lost 3 bases, leaving 4 bases of the junction unmatched. The CDR3 reads CASSLAGTSGYEQYF. In DNA, the CDR3 is TGTGCCAGCAGCTTGGCCGGGACTAGCGGGTACGAGCAGTACTTC. Full variable domain (missing parts from reference TRBV7-2 and TRBJ2-7): GAGVSQSPSNKVTEKGKDVELRCDPISGHTALYWYRQSLGQGLEFLIYFQGNSAPDKSGLPSDRFSAERTGGSVSTLTIQRTQQEDSAVYLCASSLAGTSGYEQYFGPGTRLTVT.

In this sample, this clonotype turned up many times. The chain employs TRBV12-3 or TRBV12-4 and TRBJ1-6, with TRBD1 as a possible D gene (6 bases). Trimming cost V 1 base and J 6 bases, with 13 bases left between them. The CDR3 is made up of 16 amino acids. The CDR3 spells CASSLGAGGGNSPLHF. The CDR3 DNA is TGTGCCAGCAGTTTAGGGGCCGGGGGCGGTAATTCACCCCTCCACTTT.

This chain uses TRBV12-3 or TRBV12-4 with TRBJ2-7; D gene uncertain. CDR3 length: 12 residues. V was trimmed by 6 bases and J by 2 bases, leaving 8 bases between them. The CDR3 DNA reads TGTGCCAGCAGCAACCCTACCTACGAGCAGTACTTC. Its protein product is CASSNPTYEQYF.

The J gene is TRBJ1-2, the V gene TRBV6-1; perhaps TRBD1 as D (6 bases). With 6 bases removed from V and 6 bases from J, the gap between germline ends came to 14 bases. The CDR3 is made up of 13 amino acids. CDR1 MNHNS and CDR2 SASEGT come from the germline V gene. This CDR3 is CASRPRGRDGYTF. Here the CDR3 DNA reads TGTGCCAGCAGGCCCCGGGGGCGGGATGGCTACACCTTC.

This clonotype was counted many times. The chain employs TRBV20-1 and TRBJ2-7; TRBD2 matches 8 bases. V gave up 3 bases and J gave up 3 bases; unmatched junction bases: 10. Germline V gene lookup returns CDR1 DFQATT and CDR2 SNEGSKA (reference sequence). The CDR3 runs 15 residues. The CDR3 region is CSASPAGEGIYEQYF. For the CDR3, the DNA is TGCAGTGCTAGTCCAGCGGGAGAAGGTATCTACGAGCAGTACTTC.